This section outlines one T cell receptor (beta chain) sequence together with its context. Germline CDR1 reads SQVTM; CDR2 reads ANQGSEA. V lost 6 bases to trimming and J lost 2 bases; unmatched junction nucleotides: 5. The CDR3 totals 14 residues. The data stem from a study of T cell changes during pregnancy in multiple sclerosis. The table came from immunoSEQ multiplex PCR; TCRdb's copy has only in-frame clones and leaves some out. The table includes 25,000 to 30,000 clones, roughly 91% detected once. The clonotype comes from a female donor with multiple sclerosis, enrolled in a pregnancy study. The chain uses TRBV29-1 and TRBJ1-3; 9 bases are shared with TRBD1. The sequences come from CD4+ T cells from peripheral blood mononuclear cells, collected after pregnancy. The CDR3 loop reads CSVADRGAGNTIYF. The DNA for the CDR3 is TGCAGCGTGGCGGACAGGGGAGCTGGAAACACCATATATTTT.